The 8 T cell receptor beta chains in this list originate from one sample, sequenced in a study of cytomegalovirus exposure and HLA in healthy donors. The assay was immunoSEQ multiplex PCR, and TCRdb's table has in-frame clones only and misses some. The sample contains more than 85,000 clones, over 85% of which appear only once. The sequenced material came from PBMCs. These receptors were taken from a woman between 18 and 29 years old in good health and CMV-seronegative.

The chain combines TRBV4-2 with TRBJ1-2; perhaps TRBD1 as D (6 bases). V gave up 1 base and J gave up 8 bases, with 23 bases separating them. CDR1 and CDR2 from the germline V gene are LGHNA and YNFKEQ. The CDR3 runs to 17 residues. This chain's CDR3 is CASSQASILGQPSGYTF. The CDR3 DNA sequence: TGTGCCAGCAGCCAAGCTAGTATTTTAGGACAGCCTAGCGGCTACACCTTC.

The chain has TRBV11-3 and TRBJ1-1; D is possibly TRBD1 (5 bases). In germline, CDR1 is SGHNT, CDR2 YENEEA. CDR3 length: 15 amino acids. V lost 1 base and J lost 1, with 10 bases in between. The CDR3 region is CASSLGGSQNTEAFF. The CDR3 DNA sequence: TGTGCCAGCAGCTTAGGGGGCAGTCAGAACACTGAAGCTTTCTTT. The whole variable domain, filled in from reference TRBV11-3 and TRBJ1-1, reads EAGVVQSPRYKIIEKKQPVAFWCNPISGHNTLYWYLQNLGQGPELLIRYENEEAVDDSQLPKDRFSAERLKGVDSTLKIQPAELGDSAVYLCASSLGGSQNTEAFFGQGTRLTVV.

The chain joins TRBV2 to TRBJ1-1; no clear D gene. This CDR3 has 13 residues. Germline-derived CDR1 and CDR2 are SNHLY and FYNNEI. V lost 6 bases, J lost 4 bases, and 12 bases lay in between. This CDR3 is CASRYWQATEAFF. CDR3 bases: TGTGCCAGCAGATACTGGCAGGCCACTGAAGCTTTCTTT.

V and J are TRBV19 and TRBJ2-7, with a weak D call TRBD1 (5 bases). The CDR3 loop spans 14 amino acids. Germline V gene lookup returns CDR1 LNHDA and CDR2 SQIVND (reference sequence). The germline V and J ends were trimmed by 6 bases and 6 bases, with 18 bases remaining between them. The DNA of the CDR3 is TGTGCCAGTAGCGCCGTCTCACCAAGGGGCGAGCAGTACTTC. This sequence encodes CASSAVSPRGEQYF.

This clone appeared once. The chain employs TRBV5-6 and TRBJ2-3, with 11 bases matching TRBD1. Germline lookup yields CDR1 SGHDT and CDR2 YYEEEE. This CDR3 contains 15 residues. Losses at the gene ends were 4 bases for V and 6 bases for J; bases not matched to a gene: 7. CDR3 sequence: CASSGRGQGGDTQYF. The CDR3 nucleotides read TGTGCCAGCAGCGGCCGGGGACAGGGGGGCGATACGCAGTATTTT.

The rearrangement uses TRBV9 and TRBJ1-1; 7 bases agree with TRBD1. V shed 3 bases and J 1 base; nucleotides not matched to a gene: 6. The CDR3 contains 15 residues. From germline, CDR1 is SGDLS and CDR2 YYNGEE. The CDR3: CASSGETGWNTEAFF. The CDR3 DNA is TGTGCCAGCAGCGGCGAGACAGGGTGGAACACTGAAGCTTTCTTT. Full variable domain (missing parts from reference TRBV9 and TRBJ1-1): DSGVTQTPKHLITATGQRVTLRCSPRSGDLSVYWYQQSLDQGLQFLIQYYNGEERAKGNILERFSAQQFPDLHSELNLSSLELGDSALYFCASSGETGWNTEAFFGQGTRLTVV.

The CDR3 protein is CASPPGGETQYF. Written as DNA, the CDR3 is TGCGCCAGCCCTCCAGGGGGAGAGACCCAGTACTTC. The chain has TRBV5-1 and TRBJ2-5; TRBD1 aligns across 7 bases. CDR1 and CDR2 from the germline V gene are SGHRS and YFSETQ. V shed 7 bases and J 4 bases; nucleotides not matched to a gene: 4. The CDR3 sequence is 12 residues long.

The V gene is TRBV5-1, the J gene TRBJ1-6; D is undetermined. The CDR3 spans 14 residues. Deletions cut 0 bases from V and 9 bases from J, with 10 bases between. CDR1 SGHRS and CDR2 YFSETQ come from the germline V gene. This CDR3 reads CASSLGQRGSPLHF. CDR3 DNA: TGCGCCAGCAGCTTGGGGCAGCGGGGTTCACCCCTCCACTTT.